The 12 T cell receptor beta chains below all came from one sample that was sequenced in a study of molecular identifiers for immune sequencing clone quantification. In TCRdb, the PCR reads were re-called with MiXCR into one record per CDR3 protein. This table has some 40,000 distinct CDR3 sequences, nearly 25% appearing once. The sequenced sample was naive CD8+ T cells from blood, with Jurkat cell RNA spiked in. Subset denoted: FACS-sorted CD8+CD4-CCR7+CD45RA+ naive T cells. The receptors here all came from a human donor in good health. Some libraries in this study had Jurkat cell RNA spiked in.

Note on this clonotype: Being one base from a much bigger clone, this may be a read error. This rearrangement joins TRBV27 to TRBJ1-1, with 7 nucleotides matching TRBD1. The V gene end was trimmed by 6 bases and the J gene end by 6 bases; junction bases not matched to a gene: 13. Germline CDR1 reads MNHEY; CDR2 reads SMNVEV (reference sequence). The CDR3 has 15 amino acids. The CDR3 protein is CASRSSPGGLAEAFF. The CDR3, as DNA: TGTGCCAGCAGATCATCCCCAGGGGGGTTGGCTGAAGCTTTCTTT.

J is TRBJ2-1 and V is TRBV11-2; D is unresolved. The CDR3 is 11 residues long. V lost 4 bases and J lost 6, with 4 bases in between. Germline CDR1 reads SGHAT; CDR2 reads FQNNGV. The CDR3 region has the DNA TGTGCCAGCAGCTCATTCAATGAGCAGTTCTTC. This sequence encodes CASSSFNEQFF.

This clonotype has a handful of counts. Possible read error: a much larger clone is one base away. The J gene is TRBJ1-1, the V gene TRBV19, with D hard to call. Trimming shortened V by 4 bases and J by 1 base, and 7 bases separated the two germline ends. From germline, CDR1 is LNHDA and CDR2 SQIVND (reference sequence). CDR3 length: 13 residues. CDR3 region: CASSRRTNTEAFF. Here the CDR3 DNA reads TGTGCCAGTAGTAGACGGACGAACACTGAAGCTTTCTTT. The full variable domain, rest sourced from reference TRBV19 and TRBJ1-1, is DGGITQSPKYLFRKEGQNVTLSCEQNLNHDAMYWYRQDPGQGLRLIYYSQIVNDFQKGDIAEGYSVSREKKESFPLTVTSAQKNPTAFYLCASSRRTNTEAFFGQGTRLTVV.

In its sample, this clonotype was seen many times. The chain is built from TRBV6-2 or TRBV6-3 and TRBJ1-5; TRBD1 might be the D (6 bases). V was cut by 5 bases and J by 7 bases, with 18 bases left in between. The CDR3 is 15 residues long. Germline CDR1 MNHEY, CDR2 SVGEGT. The CDR3 nucleotides read TGTGCCAGCAGTGTGGGGACAACCTTTCGACAGCCCCAGCATTTT. Translating gives CASSVGTTFRQPQHF.

In this sample, this clonotype turned up many times. This rearrangement joins TRBV5-4 to TRBJ2-6; 8 nucleotides line up with TRBD1. The length of the CDR3 is 16 residues. Germline-derived CDR1 and CDR2 are SGHNT and YYREEE (reference sequence). With 6 bases clipped from V and 0 bases from J, the junction kept 5 bases outside the gene matches. The CDR3 DNA follows: TGTGCCAGCACCATGGACAGGGACTCTGGGGCCAACGTCCTGACTTTC. Translated: CASTMDRDSGANVLTF.

Worth noting for this clonotype: The junction and the germline gene differ at one end; a read error may be behind it. The V call is TRBV27, the J call TRBJ1-6, with D unresolved. Germline loops: CDR1 MNHEY, CDR2 SMNVEV (reference sequence). The CDR3 is 13 amino acids. CDR3 DNA sequence: TGTGCCAGCAGTTTGGCCTATAATTCATCCCTCCACTTT. Amino acid sequence: CASSLAYNSSLHF.

A remark on this clonotype: An end of the junction does not agree with germline; a read error may underlie this. V usage is TRBV20-1 and J usage is TRBJ2-2, with D possibly being TRBD1 or TRBD2 (5 bases each). There are 12 residues in the CDR3. Germline assignment: CDR1 DFQATT and CDR2 SNEGSKA (reference sequence). This CDR3 is CSAQGQTGELVF. DNA for the CDR3: TGCAGCGCCCAGGGTCAGACCGGGGAGCTGGTTTTT.

This clonotype was counted a few times. This rearrangement joins TRBV7-3 to TRBJ2-7; a weak D match, TRBD2 (6 bases). There are 18 residues in the CDR3. Per the germline V gene, CDR1 is SGHTA and CDR2 is FQGTGA. CDR3 protein: CSAKEGISPHPISYEQYF. CDR3 in DNA: TGTTCAGCAAAGGAGGGTATATCTCCCCACCCTATCTCCTACGAGCAGTACTTC.

This clonotype was detected ten times or more. The chain joins TRBV7-9 to TRBJ2-7; D is unresolved. The germline CDR1 and CDR2 sequences are SEHNR and FQNEAQ (reference sequence). There are 12 residues in the CDR3. V was shortened by 5 bases and J by 0 bases, with 5 bases between the two germline ends. For the CDR3, the DNA is TGTGCCAGCAGCCTCCGCTCCTACGAGCAGTACTTC. Translating gives CASSLRSYEQYF.

The chain joins TRBV19 to TRBJ2-2; D is unresolved. This CDR3 comprises 13 residues. Germline V gene lookup returns CDR1 LNHDA and CDR2 SQIVND (reference sequence). Trimming took 4 bases from V and 8 from J, leaving 11 bases between them. The chain's CDR3 is CASSTLSNGELFF. The DNA of the CDR3 is TGTGCCAGTAGTACTTTGTCAAATGGGGAGCTGTTTTTT.

Many counts were recorded for this clonotype. The chain is built from TRBV29-1 and TRBJ2-5, with D perhaps matching TRBD1 or TRBD2 (5 bases each). Germline V CDR1 and CDR2: SQVTM, ANQGSEA. This CDR3 comprises 14 residues. V was clipped by 5 bases and J by 5 bases, with 18 bases between them. The CDR3 DNA sequence: TGCAGCGTTCGAGGGACGGGCCCCCGGGAGACCCAGTACTTC. This encodes CSVRGTGPRETQYF.

This clonotype was found many times. Germline and junction disagree at one end, which may indicate a read error. V and J are TRBV2 and TRBJ2-7; D gene uncertain. There are 9 residues in the CDR3. Looked up from germline, CDR1 is SNHLY and CDR2 is FYNNEI. The CDR3 loop is CASSEPAPF. In DNA form, the CDR3 reads TGTGCCAGCAGTGAACCCGCTCCTTTC. Full variable domain (missing parts from reference TRBV2 and TRBJ2-7): EPEVTQTPSHQVTQMGQEVILRCVPISNHLYFYWYRQILGQKVEFLVSFYNNEISEKSEIFDDQFSVERPDGSNFTLKIRSTKLEDSAMYFCASSEPAPFGPGTRLTVT.